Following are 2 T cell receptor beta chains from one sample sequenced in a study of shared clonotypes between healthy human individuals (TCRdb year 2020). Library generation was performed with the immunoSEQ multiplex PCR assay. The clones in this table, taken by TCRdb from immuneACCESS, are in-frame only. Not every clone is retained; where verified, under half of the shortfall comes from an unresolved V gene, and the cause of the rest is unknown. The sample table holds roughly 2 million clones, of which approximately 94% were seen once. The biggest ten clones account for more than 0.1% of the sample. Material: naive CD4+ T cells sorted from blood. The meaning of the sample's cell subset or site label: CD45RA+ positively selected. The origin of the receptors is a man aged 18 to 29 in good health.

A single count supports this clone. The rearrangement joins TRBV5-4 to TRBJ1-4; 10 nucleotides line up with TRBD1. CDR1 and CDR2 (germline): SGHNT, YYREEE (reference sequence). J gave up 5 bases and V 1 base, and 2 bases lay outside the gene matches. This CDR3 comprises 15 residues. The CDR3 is CASSLTGQGNEKLFF. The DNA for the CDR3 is TGTGCCAGCAGCTTGACGGGACAGGGGAATGAAAAACTGTTTTTT. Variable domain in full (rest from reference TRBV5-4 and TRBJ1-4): ETGVTQSPTHLIKTRGQQVTLRCSSQSGHNTVSWYQQALGQGPQFIFQYYREEENGRGNFPPRFSGLQFPNYSSELNVNALELDDSALYLCASSLTGQGNEKLFFGSGTQLSVL.

CDR3 sequence (DNA): TGTGCCAGCAGCGGACAGGTCTATGGCTACACCTTC. Translating gives CASSGQVYGYTF. The chain recombines TRBV2 with TRBJ1-2, with TRBD1 matching over 7 bases. Germline CDR1 reads SNHLY; CDR2 reads FYNNEI. The V and J ends lost 6 bases and 4 bases, in that order; junction bases with no gene match: 2. The CDR3 is 12 residues long.